The 13 T cell receptor beta chains reported below all come from one sample, sequenced in a study of T cell clonotyping in hematopoietic cell transplantation. TCRdb keeps only in-frame clones here, not all; method: immunoSEQ multiplex PCR. The repertoire holds tens of thousands of clones, with 85% to 90% as singletons. Time point described: recipient sample about 28 days before transplant, after cytoreduction. Specimen: peripheral blood mononuclear cells, collected before stem cell transplant. The receptors were sampled from a man between 60 and 75 years old with biphenotypic leukemia. Some clones in this sample may be carry-over from other donors' samples.

This rearrangement joins TRBV5-4 to TRBJ2-1, with D unclear. This CDR3 is 13 amino acids long. Between the trimmed V and J ends, which lost 1 base and 5 bases, there was a span of 7 bases. The germline CDR1 and CDR2 sequences are SGHNT and YYREEE (reference sequence). DNA of the CDR3: TGTGCCAGCAGCTTGAACGCTAACAATGAGCAGTTCTTC. Encoded protein: CASSLNANNEQFF.

V and J are TRBV14 and TRBJ1-2; D gene unclear. Trimming cost V 4 bases and J 5 bases, with 14 bases left between them. The CDR3 contains 14 residues. From germline, CDR1 is SGHDN and CDR2 FVKESK. The CDR3 coding sequence is TGTGCCAGCAGCCGAGGACGGCTCCGGTATGGCTACACCTTC. Translated, it gives CASSRGRLRYGYTF. Variable domain in full (rest from reference TRBV14 and TRBJ1-2): EAGVTQFPSHSVIEKGQTVTLRCDPISGHDNLYWYRRVMGKEIKFLLHFVKESKQDESGMPNNRFLAERTGGTYSTLKVQPAELEDSGVYFCASSRGRLRYGYTFGSGTRLTVV.

About this clone itself: One end of the junction does not line up with germline, which may come from a read error. This chain connects TRBV27 to TRBJ2-5, with D possibly being TRBD2 (5 bases). The CDR3 runs to 15 residues. CDR1 and CDR2 from the germline V gene are MNHEY and SMNVEV (reference sequence). The CDR3 DNA sequence: TGTGCCAGCAGTTCTTTCCCGGGGTACCAGGAGACCCAGTACTTC. Protein product: CASSSFPGYQETQYF.

V usage is TRBV9 and J usage is TRBJ2-7; tentatively, D is TRBD2 (7 bases). Germline CDR1 reads SGDLS; CDR2 reads YYNGEE. CDR3 size: 16 residues. Trimming removed 0 bases at V and 4 bases at J, with 17 bases between. CDR3 protein: CASSVGGGAGWYEQYF. CDR3 in DNA: TGTGCCAGCAGCGTAGGGGGGGGCGCGGGCTGGTACGAGCAGTACTTC. Using reference TRBV9 and TRBJ2-7 for the parts outside the CDR3, the full variable domain is DSGVTQTPKHLITATGQRVTLRCSPRSGDLSVYWYQQSLDQGLQFLIQYYNGEERAKGNILERFSAQQFPDLHSELNLSSLELGDSALYFCASSVGGGAGWYEQYFGPGTRLTVT.

The chain carries TRBV28 and TRBJ1-2, with a tentative D call TRBD1 (5 bases). Germline-derived CDR1 and CDR2 are MDHEN and SYDVKM. The CDR3 totals 15 residues. Trimming stripped 2 bases from V and 6 bases from J, with 16 bases between. The DNA for the CDR3 is TGTGCCAGCAGTTTAACCTGGTTGGGGGAACATGGCTACACCTTC. Translating it yields CASSLTWLGEHGYTF.

The V and J genes are TRBV27 and TRBJ2-7; 11 bases fit TRBD1. V was pared by 6 bases and J by 2 bases, with 12 bases of the junction left unmatched. The CDR3 has 17 residues. Looked up from germline, CDR1 is MNHEY and CDR2 is SMNVEV (reference sequence). The CDR3 loop is CASSTGTGGILAYEQYF. DNA for the CDR3: TGTGCCAGCAGCACCGGGACAGGGGGGATTTTGGCCTACGAGCAGTACTTC.

This chain joins TRBV11-3 and TRBJ2-1; 11 positions agree with TRBD2. CDR1 is SGHNT, CDR2 YENEEA, per germline. The CDR3 contains 13 residues. The junction had 6 bases not matched to a gene; V was cut back by 4 bases and J by 13 bases. CDR3 residues: CASSSLTSGTQFF. The CDR3 nucleotides are TGTGCCAGCAGCTCCCTGACTAGCGGGACACAGTTCTTC.

This clone has just one count. This chain uses TRBV30 with TRBJ1-5, with D maybe TRBD1 (6 bases). The CDR3 is made up of 14 amino acids. Germline V gene sequence: CDR1 GTSNPN, CDR2 SVGIG (reference sequence). Trimming removed 2 bases from V and 2 bases from J, with 10 bases in between. The CDR3 DNA is TGTGCCTGGAGTCCTGGGGGCGGCAATCAGCCCCAGCATTTT. Translation gives CAWSPGGGNQPQHF.

The chain uses TRBV27 and TRBJ2-1; either TRBD1 or TRBD2 may supply D (5 bases each). Per the germline V gene, CDR1 is MNHEY and CDR2 is SMNVEV (reference sequence). The V end lost 2 bases, the J end lost 6 bases, and 23 bases lay between the germline ends. The CDR3 is 18 residues long. This CDR3 is CASSLRGGRGVLGNEQFF. The CDR3 DNA follows: TGTGCCAGCAGTTTAAGGGGCGGAAGGGGAGTTTTGGGCAATGAGCAGTTCTTC.

The chain has TRBV28 and TRBJ1-2; 9 bases align to TRBD1. With 5 bases clipped from V and 4 bases from J, the junction kept 5 bases outside the gene matches. The CDR3 extends over 14 amino acids. Germline values: CDR1 MDHEN, CDR2 SYDVKM. The CDR3 sequence: CASSPGTGIYGYTF. CDR3 in DNA: TGTGCCAGCAGTCCCGGGACAGGGATCTATGGCTACACCTTC.

V and J are TRBV5-1 and TRBJ2-2; D perhaps matches TRBD1 (6 bases). The germline CDR1 and CDR2 sequences are SGHRS and YFSETQ. Deletions cut 5 bases from V and 8 bases from J, with 19 bases between. The CDR3 length is 15 residues. Here the CDR3 reads CASSNRDRFTGELFF. DNA of the CDR3: TGCGCCAGCAGTAACCGAGACAGGTTTACAGGGGAGCTGTTTTTT.

The rearrangement uses TRBV13 and TRBJ2-5; TRBD1 might be the D (6 bases). Germline lookup yields CDR1 PRHDT and CDR2 FYEKMQ (reference sequence). The CDR3 has 15 residues. The V end was cut by 4 bases, the J end by 5 bases, with 17 bases between. CDR3 sequence: CASSSLPGQGETQYF. CDR3 bases: TGTGCCAGCAGCTCCCTCCCGGGGCAGGGGGAGACCCAGTACTTC. Looking up the rest from reference TRBV13 and TRBJ2-5 gives the full variable domain: AAGVIQSPRHLIKEKRETATLKCYPIPRHDTVYWYQQGPGQDPQFLISFYEKMQSDKGSIPDRFSAQQFSDYHSELNMSSLELGDSALYFCASSSLPGQGETQYFGPGTRLLVL.

The genes are TRBV25-1 and TRBJ2-7, with D possibly TRBD2 on 6 matching bases. The CDR3 covers 13 residues. V lost 3 bases and J 3 bases, leaving 9 bases between the germline ends. CDR1 MGHDK and CDR2 SYGVNS come from the germline V gene. In DNA, the CDR3 is TGTGCCAGCAGTGAGGGGACTCGCTACGAGCAGTACTTC. The encoded protein is CASSEGTRYEQYF.